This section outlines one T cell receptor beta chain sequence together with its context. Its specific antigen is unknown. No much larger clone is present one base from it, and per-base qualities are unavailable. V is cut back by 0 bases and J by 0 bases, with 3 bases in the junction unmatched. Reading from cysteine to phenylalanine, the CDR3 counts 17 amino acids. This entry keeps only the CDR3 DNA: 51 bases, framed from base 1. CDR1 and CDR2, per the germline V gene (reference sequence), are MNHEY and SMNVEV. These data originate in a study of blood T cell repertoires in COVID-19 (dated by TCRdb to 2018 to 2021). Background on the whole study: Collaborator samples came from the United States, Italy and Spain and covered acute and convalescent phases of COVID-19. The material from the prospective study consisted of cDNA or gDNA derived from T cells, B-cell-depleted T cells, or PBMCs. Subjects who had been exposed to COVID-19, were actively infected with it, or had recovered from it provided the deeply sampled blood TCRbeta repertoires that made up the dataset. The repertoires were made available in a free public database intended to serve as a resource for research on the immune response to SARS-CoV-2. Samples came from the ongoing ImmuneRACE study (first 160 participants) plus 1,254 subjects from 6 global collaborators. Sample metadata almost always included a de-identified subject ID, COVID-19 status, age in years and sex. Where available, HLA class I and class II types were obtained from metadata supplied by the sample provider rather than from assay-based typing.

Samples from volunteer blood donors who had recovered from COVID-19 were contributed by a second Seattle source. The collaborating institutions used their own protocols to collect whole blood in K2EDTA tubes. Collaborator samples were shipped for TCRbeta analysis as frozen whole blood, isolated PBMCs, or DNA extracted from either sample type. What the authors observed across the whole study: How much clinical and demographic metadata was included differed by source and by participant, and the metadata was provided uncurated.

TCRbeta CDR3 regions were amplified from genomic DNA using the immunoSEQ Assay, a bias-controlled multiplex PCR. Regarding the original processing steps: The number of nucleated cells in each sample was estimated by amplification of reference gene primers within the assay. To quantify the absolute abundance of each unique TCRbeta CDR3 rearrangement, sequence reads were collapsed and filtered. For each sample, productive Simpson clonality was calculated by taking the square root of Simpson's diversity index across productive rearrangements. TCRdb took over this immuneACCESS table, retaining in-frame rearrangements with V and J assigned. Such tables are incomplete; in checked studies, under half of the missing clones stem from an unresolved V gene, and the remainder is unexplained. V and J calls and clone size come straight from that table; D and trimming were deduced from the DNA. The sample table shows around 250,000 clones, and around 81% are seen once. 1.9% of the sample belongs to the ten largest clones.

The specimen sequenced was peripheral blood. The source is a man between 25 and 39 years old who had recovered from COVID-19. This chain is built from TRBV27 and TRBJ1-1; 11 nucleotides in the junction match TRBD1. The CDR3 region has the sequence CASSLSGTGGLNTEAFF. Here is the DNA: TGTGCCAGCAGTTTATCCGGGACAGGGGGTTTGAACACTGAAGCTTTCTTT.